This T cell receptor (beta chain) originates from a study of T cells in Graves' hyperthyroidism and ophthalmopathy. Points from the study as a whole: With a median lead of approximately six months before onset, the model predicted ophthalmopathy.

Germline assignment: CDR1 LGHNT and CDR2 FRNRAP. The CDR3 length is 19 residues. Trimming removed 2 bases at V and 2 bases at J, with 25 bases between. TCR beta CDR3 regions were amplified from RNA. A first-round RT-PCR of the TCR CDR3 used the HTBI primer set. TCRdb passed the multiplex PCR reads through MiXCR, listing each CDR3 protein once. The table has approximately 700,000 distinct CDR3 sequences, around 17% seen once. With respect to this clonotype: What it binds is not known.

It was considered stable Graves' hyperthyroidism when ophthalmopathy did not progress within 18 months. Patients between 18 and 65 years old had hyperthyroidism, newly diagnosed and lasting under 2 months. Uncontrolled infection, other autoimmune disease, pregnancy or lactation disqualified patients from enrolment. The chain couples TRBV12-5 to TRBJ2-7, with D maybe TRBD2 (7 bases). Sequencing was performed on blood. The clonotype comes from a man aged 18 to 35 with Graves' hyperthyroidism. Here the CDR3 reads CASGLPPRGRVADAYEQYF. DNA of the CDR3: TGTGCTAGTGGTTTGCCACCGCGGGGGCGGGTAGCGGATGCCTACGAGCAGTACTTC. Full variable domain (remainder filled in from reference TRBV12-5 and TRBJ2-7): DARVTQTPRHKVTEMGQEVTMRCQPILGHNTVFWYRQTMMQGLELLAYFRNRAPLDDSGMPKDRFSAEMPDATLATLKIQPSEPRDSAVYFCASGLPPRGRVADAYEQYFGPGTRLTVT.